This TCR beta chain was captured by sequencing in a study of T cell responses to AZD1222 COVID-19 vaccine. Study as a whole: Second doses that came at about 4 or about 12 weeks were put together.

The table came from immunoSEQ multiplex PCR; TCRdb's copy has only in-frame clones and leaves some out. The sample shows 150,000 or so clones, about 85% of them seen only once. This clone was detected once. What it binds is not known. CDR1 is SGHRS, CDR2 YFSETQ, per germline. There are 12 residues in the CDR3. With V trimmed by 5 bases and J by 5 bases, 1 base remained unmatched. General study points: Sampling that yielded the repertoires occurred only after the peak T cell response. Spike-specific TCR breadth and depth went up after people got two AZD1222 doses.

The TCR comes from an adult in good health. The chain has TRBV5-1 and TRBJ2-7; 10 positions agree with TRBD1. The sample in question was peripheral blood, obtained on day 0 of AZD1222 vaccination. The CDR3 reads CASRGTGDEQYF. The CDR3 nucleotides are TGCGCCAGCAGGGGGACAGGGGACGAGCAGTACTTC.